Below, one T cell receptor beta chain is given with its context. This clonotype was found a few times. Its binding antigen is unknown. Nothing much larger sits one base from this clone, and base qualities are not available. These data belong to a study of patients and donors after allogeneic stem cell transplantation (dated by TCRdb to about 2020). The CDR3 has 13 amino acids, counting the end cysteine and phenylalanine. The CDR3 DNA has 39 bases and is translated from base 1. V loses 6 bases of germline sequence and J loses 2 bases, and the interval between the two ends is 13 bases. Sequences DFQATT (CDR1) and SNEGSKA (CDR2) are obtained from the germline V gene (reference sequence). The library was produced with RT-PCR. The data were produced on a NextSeq 550. TCRdb applied fastp at Q25 and MiXCR to the public reads, then kept only in-frame beta chains. Every CDR3 protein is listed once, alongside the most common genes and DNA of its rows. The sample contains 900,000 to 1,000,000 distinct CDR3 sequences, more than 15% of them found a single time. 5% to 6.5% of the sample belongs to the ten largest clones.

The sequence was collected from a human donor who was either an allogeneic HSCT recipient or a stem cell or donor lymphocyte infusion donor (not recorded which). It is not recorded whose cells these are; they may come from a transplant donor. Sample: blood, either unsorted or a sorted T cell fraction (not recorded which). The chain was built from TRBV20-1 and TRBJ1-2, with no reliable assignment of the D segment. CDR3 protein: CSAQATRNYGYTF. The DNA sequence is as follows: TGCAGTGCCCAAGCGACAAGGAACTATGGCTACACCTTC.